This passage covers 25 T cell receptor beta chains from one sample sequenced in a study of blood T cells in healthy people across ages. The use of a sample-barcoded 5' primer and a J-beta primer mix characterized a second PCR of 7 to 11 cycles. TCRdb used MiXCR to reprocess the 5' RACE reads, holding one entry per CDR3 protein. The table includes 700,000 to 900,000 distinct CDR3 sequences, roughly 50% detected once. Input material: blood. These receptors came from a man aged 80 or over in good health.

This rearrangement joins TRBV29-1 to TRBJ1-4, with 7 nucleotides matching TRBD1. The ends lost 4 bases at V and 8 bases at J; junction bases unmatched: 10. The length of the CDR3 is 14 residues. Germline CDR1 SQVTM, CDR2 ANQGSEA. The CDR3 sequence: CSVGPGTVGEKLFF. The CDR3 DNA is TGCAGCGTTGGTCCCGGGACAGTAGGGGAAAAACTGTTTTTT.

A few counts support this clonotype. The rearrangement joins TRBV6-6 to TRBJ2-3; TRBD2 matches at 12 bases. Unmatched junction bases numbered 7, after V lost 7 bases and J lost 5 bases. This CDR3 has 15 amino acids. The V gene's germline CDR1 is MNHNY and CDR2 SVGAGI (reference sequence). CDR3 bases: TGTGCCAGCACCCGACTAGCGGGAGTCCAAGATACGCAGTATTTT. It translates to CASTRLAGVQDTQYF.

The rearrangement joins TRBV9 to TRBJ2-5; TRBD2 agrees at 8 bases. The CDR3 has 15 residues. With 0 bases clipped from V and 2 bases from J, the junction kept 3 bases outside the gene matches. Looked up from germline, CDR1 is SGDLS and CDR2 is YYNGEE. The CDR3 region has the DNA TGTGCCAGCAGCGTAGATGGCGGGGGGCAAGAGACCCAGTACTTC. Residues: CASSVDGGGQETQYF.

This sequence joins TRBV5-1 and TRBJ1-2, with 7 nucleotides matching TRBD1. The germline V gene has CDR1 SGHRS and CDR2 YFSETQ. The CDR3 sequence is 13 residues long. The J segment lost 2 bases and the V segment lost 6 bases, leaving 4 bases of the junction unmatched. In nucleotides, the CDR3 is TGCGCCAGCACGACAGGGTTGAACTATGGCTACACCTTC. Protein: CASTTGLNYGYTF.

This clonotype was observed a few times. The gene calls are TRBV11-2 and TRBJ2-5; D may correspond to TRBD1 or TRBD2 (5 bases each). Between the trimmed V and J ends, which lost 5 bases and 10 bases, there was a span of 14 bases. CDR1 SGHAT and CDR2 FQNNGV come from the germline V gene. The CDR3 loop spans 12 amino acids. The CDR3 DNA is TGTGCCAGCAGCCCGGACTGGCAGGGCCAGTACTTC. Translation: CASSPDWQGQYF.

The rearrangement uses TRBV11-2 and TRBJ2-3, with D uncertain. The CDR3 spans 13 residues. Looked up from germline, CDR1 is SGHAT and CDR2 is FQNNGV. The V and J ends lost 5 bases and 6 bases respectively, with 12 bases between them. Here the CDR3 reads CASSPERPDTQYF. CDR3 DNA: TGTGCCAGCAGCCCGGAACGGCCCGATACGCAGTATTTT.

The J gene is TRBJ2-3, the V gene TRBV29-1, with 8 bases lining up with TRBD1. Per the germline V gene, CDR1 is SQVTM and CDR2 is ANQGSEA. This CDR3 is 13 amino acids long. The V and J ends lost 7 bases and 8 bases, in that order; junction bases with no gene match: 11. The CDR3 spells CSAIGQGGVTQYF. CDR3 nucleotides: TGCAGCGCCATAGGACAGGGTGGAGTTACGCAGTATTTT.

This clonotype was observed a few times. The rearrangement joins TRBV4-2 to TRBJ2-5; D unresolved. Trimming took 4 bases from V and 7 from J, leaving 16 bases between them. The germline CDR1 and CDR2 sequences are LGHNA and YNFKEQ. The CDR3 has 14 amino acids. The CDR3 region is CASSPVVDHATQYF. CDR3 in DNA: TGTGCCAGCAGCCCAGTTGTGGATCACGCGACCCAGTACTTC.

This clonotype was recorded at least ten times. Here the CDR3 DNA reads TGTGCCAGCAGTGGGACTAGCGGCTCCTACGAGCAGTACTTC. This gives the protein CASSGTSGSYEQYF. The chain recombines TRBV2 with TRBJ2-7; 10 nucleotides align to TRBD2. Germline lookup yields CDR1 SNHLY and CDR2 FYNNEI. Germline trimming cut 4 bases from V and 0 bases from J; bases unmatched to any gene: 0. The CDR3 is 14 amino acids.

The rearrangement joins TRBV7-9 to TRBJ2-1; 9 bases are shared with TRBD2. V dropped 1 base and J dropped 5; count of bases not matched to a gene: 15. This CDR3 comprises 19 residues. Germline V CDR1 and CDR2: SEHNR, FQNEAQ (reference sequence). The CDR3 DNA sequence: TGTGCCAGCAGCTTAGGCCTCGACTGGGGCAGCGGGAGGCACAATGAGCAGTTCTTC. Protein: CASSLGLDWGSGRHNEQFF. The variable domain in full, completed from reference TRBV7-9 and TRBJ2-1, reads DTGVSQNPRHKITKRGQNVTFRCDPISEHNRLYWYRQTLGQGPEFLTYFQNEAQLEKSRLLSDRFSAERPKGSFSTLEIQRTEQGDSAMYLCASSLGLDWGSGRHNEQFFGPGTRLTVL.

This chain uses TRBV18 with TRBJ1-2, with D unclear. The CDR3 spans 14 residues. Trimming pared 3 bases from V and 0 bases from J, leaving 8 bases between. Germline V gene sequence: CDR1 KGHSH, CDR2 LQKENI. The CDR3: CASSPTPANYGYTF. CDR3 nucleotides: TGTGCCAGCTCACCGACGCCAGCTAACTATGGCTACACCTTC.

The V gene is TRBV7-9, the J gene TRBJ1-6; the D is unclear. CDR3 length: 14 residues. Germline CDR1 reads SEHNR; CDR2 reads FQNEAQ (reference sequence). Trimming pared 1 base from V and 10 bases from J, leaving 11 bases between. The CDR3 protein is CASSLGLVWSPLHF. In nucleotides, the CDR3 is TGTGCCAGCAGCTTAGGTCTCGTGTGGTCACCCCTCCACTTT.

The gene calls are TRBV27 and TRBJ2-1, with 7 bases matching TRBD2. The CDR3 has 15 amino acids. Unmatched junction bases numbered 11, after V lost 4 bases and J lost 8 bases. Germline CDR1 MNHEY, CDR2 SMNVEV (reference sequence). The CDR3 bases are TGTGCCAGCAGTTGTGTCGGGAGGACCCCTCATGAGCAGTTCTTC. Its translation is CASSCVGRTPHEQFF.

The chain is built from TRBV12-3 or TRBV12-4 and TRBJ2-3; 7 bases align to TRBD1. CDR3 length: 15 residues. The ends lost 6 bases at V and 14 bases at J; junction bases unmatched: 20. The CDR3 DNA sequence: TGTGCCAGCAGCCAGGGAGTAGCCGGGGACAGATACGCGTATTTT. Amino acids: CASSQGVAGDRYAYF.

This sequence joins TRBV20-1 and TRBJ2-3, with 11 nucleotides matching TRBD1. The CDR3 runs to 14 residues. CDR1 and CDR2 from the germline V gene are DFQATT and SNEGSKA (reference sequence). V trimming: 6 bases; J trimming: 3 bases; junction bases outside the gene matches: 5. The CDR3 sequence is CSAGQGVTTDTQYF. CDR3 DNA: TGCAGTGCGGGACAGGGGGTGACGACAGATACGCAGTATTTT.

This CDR3 reads CASRGGLAGAETQYF. The DNA of the CDR3 is TGTGCCAGCAGAGGGGGACTAGCGGGAGCGGAGACCCAGTACTTC. This rearrangement joins TRBV12-3 or TRBV12-4 to TRBJ2-5; 14 bases match TRBD2. V lost 6 bases, J lost 5 bases, and 5 bases stayed unmatched. The CDR3 is made up of 15 amino acids.

This clonotype was observed a few times. The chain links TRBV5-1 to TRBJ1-1; 11 bases are shared with TRBD1. Germline V CDR1 and CDR2: SGHRS, YFSETQ. The length of the CDR3 is 14 residues. Trimming at V came to 3 bases and at J to 4 bases, leaving 2 bases not matched to a gene. The CDR3 here is CASSSGTGGTEAFF. For the CDR3, the DNA is TGCGCCAGCAGCTCGGGGACAGGGGGCACTGAAGCTTTCTTT. Supplemented by reference TRBV5-1 and TRBJ1-1, the full variable domain reads KAGVTQTPRYLIKTRGQQVTLSCSPISGHRSVSWYQQTPGQGLQFLFEYFSETQRNKGNFPGRFSGRQFSNSRSEMNVSTLELGDSALYLCASSSGTGGTEAFFGQGTRLTVV.

The chain joins TRBV6-5 to TRBJ2-6, with unresolved D. CDR1 and CDR2 from the germline V gene are MNHEY and SVGAGI. Trimming cost V 0 bases and J 0 bases, with 9 bases left between them. The CDR3 length is 17 residues. CDR3 protein: CASSYSILSSGANVLTF. The CDR3 DNA reads as TGTGCCAGCAGTTACTCGATATTGAGCTCTGGGGCCAACGTCCTGACTTTC.

This chain joins TRBV6-5 and TRBJ1-2, with 7 positions matching TRBD1. The CDR3 sequence is 14 residues long. The germline V gene has CDR1 MNHEY and CDR2 SVGAGI. With V trimmed by 2 bases and J by 5 bases, 5 bases remained unmatched. The CDR3 protein is CASSYVQGGYGYTF. CDR3 DNA sequence: TGTGCCAGCAGTTACGTCCAGGGGGGTTATGGCTACACCTTC.

This clonotype turned up a few times. The chain uses TRBV27 and TRBJ2-3; the D gene is possibly TRBD1 (6 bases). Trimming shortened V by 2 bases and J by 14 bases, and 26 bases separated the two germline ends. The CDR3 runs 16 residues. CDR1 and CDR2 from the germline V gene are MNHEY and SMNVEV (reference sequence). CDR3 residues: CASSLMSQQGPRYAYF. The CDR3 DNA reads TGTGCCAGCAGTTTAATGAGCCAGCAGGGGCCCAGATACGCGTATTTT.

This chain links TRBV10-3 with TRBJ2-1; 10 bases fit TRBD2. The DNA matches TRBJ2-7 better at its end, which makes the J call doubtful. This CDR3 comprises 15 residues. The germline CDR1 and CDR2 sequences are ENHRY and SYGVKD. The CDR3 bases are TGTGCCATCAGTCGGACTAGCGGTTTATCGGGGGAGCAGTACTTC. Translating gives CAISRTSGLSGEQYF.

This clonotype has just a few counts. The V and J genes are TRBV6-5 and TRBJ2-5, with TRBD2 matching 11 bases. The CDR3 spans 16 residues. J was trimmed by 2 bases and V by 2 bases; bases with no gene match: 4. Per the germline V gene, CDR1 is MNHEY and CDR2 is SVGAGI. The CDR3 bases are TGTGCCAGCAGTTACCACCGACTAGCGGGACAAGAGACCCAGTACTTC. Its protein product is CASSYHRLAGQETQYF.

There are a few counts of this clonotype. J is TRBJ2-5 and V is TRBV20-1; D unclear. The V gene's germline CDR1 is DFQATT and CDR2 SNEGSKA (reference sequence). The CDR3 spans 15 residues. V was trimmed by 0 bases and J by 3 bases, leaving 14 bases between them. The CDR3 region is CSARESSRLEETQYF. DNA of the CDR3: TGCAGTGCTAGAGAGTCGTCCCGGTTGGAAGAGACCCAGTACTTC.

At least ten counts were recorded for this clonotype. One end of the junction does not line up with germline, which may come from a read error. The chain has TRBV5-1 and TRBJ2-1, with TRBD1 matching over 10 bases. From germline, CDR1 is SGHRS and CDR2 YFSETQ. This CDR3 has 15 amino acids. CDR3 residues: CASSLGQGAYNEQFF. The DNA for the CDR3 is TGTGCCAGCAGTTTAGGACAGGGGGCCTACAATGAGCAGTTCTTC.

Only a few counts were recorded for this clonotype. V usage is TRBV7-9 and J usage is TRBJ2-1; D ambiguous. The CDR3 spans 15 residues. Germline V gene sequence: CDR1 SEHNR, CDR2 FQNEAQ (reference sequence). Between the trimmed V and J ends, which lost 1 base and 7 bases, there was a span of 14 bases. CDR3 DNA: TGTGCCAGCAGCTTAGTCGACTTCAGGCGGAATGAGCAGTTCTTC. This translates into CASSLVDFRRNEQFF. Full variable domain (rest looked up from reference TRBV7-9 and TRBJ2-1): DTGVSQNPRHKITKRGQNVTFRCDPISEHNRLYWYRQTLGQGPEFLTYFQNEAQLEKSRLLSDRFSAERPKGSFSTLEIQRTEQGDSAMYLCASSLVDFRRNEQFFGPGTRLTVL.